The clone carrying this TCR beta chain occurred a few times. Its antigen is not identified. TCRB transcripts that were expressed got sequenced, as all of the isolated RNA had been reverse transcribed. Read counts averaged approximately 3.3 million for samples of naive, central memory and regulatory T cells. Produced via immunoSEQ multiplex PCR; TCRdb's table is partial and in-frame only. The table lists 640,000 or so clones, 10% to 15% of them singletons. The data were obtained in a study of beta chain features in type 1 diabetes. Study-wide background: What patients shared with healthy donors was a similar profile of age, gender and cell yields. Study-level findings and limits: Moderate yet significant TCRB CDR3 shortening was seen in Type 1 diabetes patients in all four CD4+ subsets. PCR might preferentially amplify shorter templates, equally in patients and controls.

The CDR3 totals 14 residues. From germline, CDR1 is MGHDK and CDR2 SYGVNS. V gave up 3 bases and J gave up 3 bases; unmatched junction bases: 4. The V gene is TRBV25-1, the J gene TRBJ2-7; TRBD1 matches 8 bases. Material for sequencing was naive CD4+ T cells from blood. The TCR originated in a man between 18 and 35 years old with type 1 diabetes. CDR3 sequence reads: CASSDRTGNYEQYF. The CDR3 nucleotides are TGTGCCAGCAGTGACCGGACAGGGAACTACGAGCAGTACTTC.